The T cell receptor (beta chain) under discussion was sequenced for a study of T cells in Graves' hyperthyroidism and ophthalmopathy. The wider study: The initial diagnosis was the point when peripheral blood was collected, ahead of any treatment.

This clonotype was picked up many times. Template material for amplifying TCR beta CDR3 regions consisted of RNA transcripts. First-round RT-PCR targeting the TCR CDR3 was performed with the HTBI primer set. TCRdb reprocessed the multiplex PCR reads with MiXCR, giving one entry per CDR3 protein. The repertoire includes around 300,000 distinct CDR3 sequences, less than 30% of them detected once, and around 30% sits in the top ten. Hyperthyroidism had been newly diagnosed in patients aged 18 to 65, and its duration was under 2 months. There are 12 residues in the CDR3. Per the germline V gene, CDR1 is DFQATT and CDR2 is SNEGSKA (reference sequence).

The chain links TRBV20-1 to TRBJ2-1; 10 positions agree with TRBD1. The receptor was isolated from a man between 40 and 49 years old with Graves' hyperthyroidism that later progressed to Graves' ophthalmopathy. Sequenced material: blood. CDR3 in DNA: TGCAGGGCCGGGACAGGGGTCGATGAGCAGTTCTTC. Amino acids: CRAGTGVDEQFF.